Shown below are 32 T cell receptor beta chains from a single sample sequenced in a study of OX40 agonist ivuxolimab in advanced cancers. This table comes from immunoSEQ multiplex PCR, and its TCRdb copy is limited to in-frame clones, with some not included. The table shows around 69,000 clones, with roughly 87% occurring only once. The input for sequencing was CD4+ or CD8+ T cells sorted from blood, taken in a trial of the OX40 agonist ivuxolimab. These TCRs come from an adult with an advanced solid tumor such as melanoma, head and neck, liver or kidney cancer.

This rearrangement joins TRBV28 to TRBJ2-3; TRBD2 is a possible D gene (5 bases). Germline lookup yields CDR1 MDHEN and CDR2 SYDVKM. V shed 4 bases and J shed 5 bases, with 13 bases lying between them. There are 14 residues in the CDR3. CDR3 amino acids: CASSWTRNGDTQYF. CDR3 in DNA: TGTGCCAGCAGTTGGACTCGAAACGGAGATACGCAGTATTTT.

This rearrangement joins TRBV7-2 to TRBJ1-2; 8 nucleotides line up with TRBD1. CDR1 and CDR2 from the germline V gene are SGHTA and FQGNSA. V was pared by 5 bases and J by 4 bases, with 9 bases of the junction left unmatched. The CDR3 is 15 residues long. As DNA, the CDR3 is TGTGCCAGCAGCCCGACAGGGGAAAGGACCTATGGCTACACCTTC. This gives the protein CASSPTGERTYGYTF. The complete variable domain, with remaining parts taken from reference TRBV7-2 and TRBJ1-2, reads GAGVSQSPSNKVTEKGKDVELRCDPISGHTALYWYRQSLGQGLEFLIYFQGNSAPDKSGLPSDRFSAERTGGSVSTLTIQRTQQEDSAVYLCASSPTGERTYGYTFGSGTRLTVV.

The gene calls are TRBV27 and TRBJ2-7, with D perhaps TRBD1 or TRBD2 (5 bases each). Germline V gene lookup returns CDR1 MNHEY and CDR2 SMNVEV (reference sequence). CDR3 length: 15 residues. Trimming took off 8 bases at V and 4 bases at J, with 21 bases between the two ends. In DNA form, the CDR3 reads TGTGCCAGCTCTCGCCGGGGACGTATTCAATACGAGCAGTACTTC. Its protein product is CASSRRGRIQYEQYF.

CDR3 sequence: CASSLVAGMSDTQYF. The CDR3 coding sequence is TGTGCCAGCAGCTTAGTAGCGGGAATGTCGGATACGCAGTATTTT. This sequence joins TRBV7-8 and TRBJ2-3; 8 bases map to TRBD2. CDR3 length: 15 amino acids. V lost 1 base to trimming and J lost 6 bases; unmatched junction nucleotides: 6. CDR1 and CDR2 (germline): SGHVS, FQNEAQ.

The chain links TRBV18 to TRBJ2-3, with D maybe TRBD1 (5 bases). The length of the CDR3 is 17 residues. Germline CDR1 is KGHSH and CDR2 is LQKENI. Trimming removed 0 bases at V and 0 bases at J, with 13 bases between. CDR3 protein: CASSPPRSGPSTDTQYF. The CDR3 nucleotides are TGTGCCAGCTCACCACCGCGGTCAGGGCCGAGCACAGATACGCAGTATTTT.

The J gene is TRBJ2-2, the V gene TRBV18, with D unresolved. The V and J ends lost 1 base and 3 bases respectively, with 3 bases between them. This CDR3 has 13 amino acids. Germline loops: CDR1 KGHSH, CDR2 LQKENI. The CDR3 DNA follows: TGTGCCAGCTCACCACGGGACACCGGGGAGCTGTTTTTT. Translation: CASSPRDTGELFF.

The chain couples TRBV7-2 to TRBJ2-3; the D gene is possibly TRBD2 (5 bases). CDR1 and CDR2 (germline): SGHTA, FQGNSA. V lost 3 bases and J lost 0, with 10 bases in between. CDR3 length equals 15 residues. As DNA, the CDR3 is TGTGCCAGCAGCTTGAGTCGGGGAAGCACAGATACGCAGTATTTT. Encoded protein: CASSLSRGSTDTQYF.

The gene calls are TRBV5-1 and TRBJ2-1, with 7 bases matching TRBD2. This CDR3 is 14 amino acids long. The V and J ends lost 1 base and 7 bases, in that order; junction bases with no gene match: 5. Germline V gives CDR1 SGHRS, CDR2 YFSETQ. The chain's CDR3 is CASSLRAGENEQFF. The CDR3 region has the DNA TGCGCCAGCAGCTTGAGGGCGGGGGAGAATGAGCAGTTCTTC. The variable domain in full, completed from reference TRBV5-1 and TRBJ2-1, reads KAGVTQTPRYLIKTRGQQVTLSCSPISGHRSVSWYQQTPGQGLQFLFEYFSETQRNKGNFPGRFSGRQFSNSRSEMNVSTLELGDSALYLCASSLRAGENEQFFGPGTRLTVL.

The V and J genes are TRBV7-9 and TRBJ2-1; tentatively, D is TRBD2 (6 bases). V lost 1 base and J 5 bases, leaving 9 bases between the germline ends. Germline CDR1 is SEHNR and CDR2 is FQNEAQ (reference sequence). The CDR3 consists of 14 residues. In DNA form, the CDR3 reads TGTGCCAGCAGCTTAGAACTAGCTAACAATGAGCAGTTCTTC. The encoded protein is CASSLELANNEQFF.

This chain uses TRBV5-8 with TRBJ2-5; tentatively, D is TRBD2 (5 bases). V lost 4 bases to trimming and J lost 3 bases, with 10 bases between them. The V gene's germline CDR1 is SGHTS and CDR2 YDEGEE. This CDR3 has 13 amino acids. The CDR3 nucleotides are TGTGCCAGCAGCCGAGGGCGTAAAGAGACCCAGTACTTC. Residues: CASSRGRKETQYF. Using reference TRBV5-8 and TRBJ2-5 for the parts outside the CDR3, the full variable domain is EAGVTQSPTHLIKTRGQQATLRCSPISGHTSVYWYQQALGLGLQFLLWYDEGEERNRGNFPPRFSGRQFPNYSSELNVNALELEDSALYLCASSRGRKETQYFGPGTRLLVL.

The rearrangement uses TRBV28 and TRBJ2-7, with TRBD1 matching over 7 bases. The CDR3 runs to 14 residues. The V segment lost 7 bases and the J segment 4 bases; nucleotides outside the gene matches: 10. CDR1 and CDR2 from the germline V gene are MDHEN and SYDVKM. In DNA form, the CDR3 reads TGTGCCAGCACCAAGGACAGGTATTGGTACGAGCAGTACTTC. Residues: CASTKDRYWYEQYF.

This chain links TRBV28 with TRBJ1-2; D is undetermined. Germline V CDR1 and CDR2: MDHEN, SYDVKM. This CDR3 has 12 amino acids. V was pared by 3 bases and J by 7 bases, with 9 bases between. The CDR3 is CASSLVISGYTF. In DNA, the CDR3 is TGTGCCAGCAGTTTGGTTATCAGTGGCTACACCTTC.

This CDR3 is CAWSSRQREGWEQETQYF. The CDR3 nucleotides read TGTGCCTGGAGTAGTCGCCAGCGGGAGGGCTGGGAGCAAGAGACCCAGTACTTC. V is TRBV30 and J is TRBJ2-5; 10 nucleotides align to TRBD2. The CDR3 spans 18 residues. With V trimmed by 2 bases and J by 2 bases, 14 bases remained unmatched. CDR1 GTSNPN and CDR2 SVGIG come from the germline V gene (reference sequence).

This rearrangement joins TRBV27 to TRBJ1-2, with TRBD1 matching over 8 bases. Trimming removed 4 bases from V and 0 bases from J; junction bases left unmatched: 4. CDR3 length equals 15 residues. Looked up from germline, CDR1 is MNHEY and CDR2 is SMNVEV (reference sequence). In DNA, the CDR3 is TGTGCCAGCAGTTGGGGCAGGGGGCCTAACTATGGCTACACCTTC. Protein: CASSWGRGPNYGYTF.

The chain uses TRBV11-3 and TRBJ2-7, with TRBD1 identical over 8 bases. The CDR3 sequence is 14 residues long. The ends lost 4 bases at V and 4 bases at J; junction bases unmatched: 6. Germline assignment: CDR1 SGHNT and CDR2 YENEEA. The chain's CDR3 is CASSSGGKSYEQYF. The CDR3 bases are TGTGCCAGCAGCTCAGGGGGCAAATCATACGAGCAGTACTTC.

The gene calls are TRBV5-4 and TRBJ2-2; 7 positions agree with TRBD1. Germline assignment: CDR1 SGHNT and CDR2 YYREEE (reference sequence). V dropped 5 bases and J dropped 3; count of bases not matched to a gene: 4. CDR3 size: 14 residues. The chain's CDR3 is CASRRTGDTGELFF. The CDR3, as DNA: TGTGCCAGCAGGAGGACAGGCGACACCGGGGAGCTGTTTTTT.

The V and J genes are TRBV28 and TRBJ2-7, with a possible D match to TRBD2 (6 bases). The CDR3 spans 12 residues. Germline CDR1 MDHEN, CDR2 SYDVKM. Trimming took off 7 bases at V and 6 bases at J, with 13 bases between the two ends. CDR3 residues: CASTAAGREQYF. For the CDR3, the DNA is TGTGCCAGCACCGCCGCGGGGCGCGAGCAGTACTTC. Together with reference TRBV28 and TRBJ2-7, the CDR3 gives the full variable domain: DVKVTQSSRYLVKRTGEKVFLECVQDMDHENMFWYRQDPGLGLRLIYFSYDVKMKEKGDIPEGYSVSREKKERFSLILESASTNQTSMYLCASTAAGREQYFGPGTRLTVT.

The rearrangement joins TRBV7-3 to TRBJ1-5; 7 positions agree with TRBD1. CDR1 and CDR2 (germline): SGHTA, FQGTGA. V shed 5 bases, J shed 3 bases, and the junction held 7 bases outside the gene matches. The CDR3 spans 15 residues. CDR3 in amino acids: CASSRTGDPNQPQHF. The CDR3 region has the DNA TGTGCCAGCAGCCGAACAGGGGACCCCAATCAGCCCCAGCATTTT.

The chain couples TRBV6-5 to TRBJ2-7, with no clear D. V was pared by 10 bases and J by 0 bases, with 10 bases between. CDR3 length: 12 residues. CDR1 is MNHEY and CDR2 is SVGAGI in the germline V gene. As DNA, the CDR3 is TGTGCCACCTCCCCACACTCCTACGAGCAGTACTTC. Translation gives CATSPHSYEQYF.

This chain connects TRBV9 to TRBJ2-2; D may be TRBD2 (6 bases). The length of the CDR3 is 16 residues. The germline V gene encodes CDR1 SGDLS and CDR2 YYNGEE. V gave up 2 bases and J gave up 7 bases, with 18 bases separating them. CDR3 sequence (DNA): TGTGCCAGCAGCGTCACCCTCCCTAGCGTTAACGGGGAGCTGTTTTTT. Its translation: CASSVTLPSVNGELFF.

The chain links TRBV15 to TRBJ2-1; no clear D. Germline values: CDR1 LNHNV, CDR2 YYDKDF (reference sequence). The germline V and J ends were trimmed by 0 bases and 8 bases, with 8 bases remaining between them. The CDR3 consists of 13 residues. Written as DNA, the CDR3 is TGTGCCACCAGCAGAGAACAAATAGATGAGCAGTTCTTC. It translates to CATSREQIDEQFF.

The gene calls are TRBV7-9 and TRBJ2-1, with TRBD2 matching over 7 bases. V shed 1 base and J 3 bases; nucleotides not matched to a gene: 3. The CDR3 covers 15 residues. The germline gives CDR1 SEHNR, CDR2 FQNEAQ (reference sequence). The CDR3 coding sequence is TGTGCCAGCAGCTTAGGGCGGGAGCTCTACAATGAGCAGTTCTTC. It yields the protein CASSLGRELYNEQFF. The full variable domain, completed using reference TRBV7-9 and TRBJ2-1, is DTGVSQNPRHKITKRGQNVTFRCDPISEHNRLYWYRQTLGQGPEFLTYFQNEAQLEKSRLLSDRFSAERPKGSFSTLEIQRTEQGDSAMYLCASSLGRELYNEQFFGPGTRLTVL.

This chain joins TRBV7-6 and TRBJ2-5, with D perhaps TRBD1 (5 bases). V shed 5 bases and J shed 5 bases, with 9 bases lying between them. The germline gives CDR1 SGHVS, CDR2 FNYEAQ. The length of the CDR3 is 12 residues. The CDR3 loop is CASSRPGETQYF. The CDR3, as DNA: TGTGCCAGCAGCAGACCAGGGGAGACCCAGTACTTC. Based on the CDR3 plus reference TRBV7-6 and TRBJ2-5, the full variable domain is GAGVSQSPRYKVTKRGQDVALRCDPISGHVSLYWYRQALGQGPEFLTYFNYEAQQDKSGLPNDRFSAERPEGSISTLTIQRTEQRDSAMYRCASSRPGETQYFGPGTRLLVL.

The J gene is TRBJ2-7, the V gene TRBV19, with 12 bases fitting TRBD2. CDR1 is LNHDA, CDR2 SQIVND, per germline (reference sequence). V trimming: 3 bases; J trimming: 3 bases; junction bases outside the gene matches: 3. This CDR3 contains 15 residues. The CDR3 DNA follows: TGTGCCAGTAGTATCTTACTAGCGGGAGGCTACGAGCAGTACTTC. It translates to CASSILLAGGYEQYF. Supplemented by reference TRBV19 and TRBJ2-7, the full variable domain reads DGGITQSPKYLFRKEGQNVTLSCEQNLNHDAMYWYRQDPGQGLRLIYYSQIVNDFQKGDIAEGYSVSREKKESFPLTVTSAQKNPTAFYLCASSILLAGGYEQYFGPGTRLTVT.

The rearrangement links TRBV6-5 to TRBJ2-7; no clear D gene. V lost 7 bases and J lost 0, with 10 bases in between. The CDR3 spans 13 residues. Looked up from germline, CDR1 is MNHEY and CDR2 is SVGAGI. This CDR3 is CASTNGPSYEQYF. CDR3 bases: TGTGCCAGCACCAACGGACCCTCCTACGAGCAGTACTTC.

The rearrangement joins TRBV11-2 to TRBJ2-1; 8 bases are shared with TRBD2. The CDR3 runs 15 residues. With 5 bases clipped from V and 4 bases from J, the junction kept 7 bases outside the gene matches. The germline CDR1 and CDR2 sequences are SGHAT and FQNNGV. The CDR3 DNA reads as TGTGCCAGCAGCGTCGTAGCGGGAACGTACAATGAGCAGTTCTTC. Its protein is CASSVVAGTYNEQFF. The full variable domain, completed using reference TRBV11-2 and TRBJ2-1, is EAGVAQSPRYKIIEKRQSVAFWCNPISGHATLYWYQQILGQGPKLLIQFQNNGVVDDSQLPKDRFSAERLKGVDSTLKIQPAKLEDSAVYLCASSVVAGTYNEQFFGPGTRLTVL.

The chain couples TRBV5-1 to TRBJ2-5; TRBD1 is a possible D gene (7 bases). Germline lookup yields CDR1 SGHRS and CDR2 YFSETQ. Trimming cost V 1 base and J 4 bases, with 17 bases left between them. The CDR3 is 16 amino acids. CDR3 coding DNA: TGCGCCAGCAGCTTGTTAGCGGCCCACAGGGGAGAGACCCAGTACTTC. Residues: CASSLLAAHRGETQYF.

The chain has TRBV30 and TRBJ2-2; tentatively, D is TRBD2 (5 bases). CDR1 is GTSNPN, CDR2 SVGIG, per germline (reference sequence). The CDR3 extends over 16 amino acids. Trimming shortened V by 6 bases and J by 2 bases, and 19 bases separated the two germline ends. CDR3 coding DNA: TGTGCCTGCCCCAGCCCGGGGAGTATAAACACCGGGGAGCTGTTTTTT. It encodes CACPSPGSINTGELFF.

The chain uses TRBV5-6 and TRBJ2-7; D is perhaps TRBD1 or TRBD2 (5 bases each). The germline gives CDR1 SGHDT, CDR2 YYEEEE. The length of the CDR3 is 16 residues. Trimming left V 0 bases short and J 4 bases short, with 17 bases between. CDR3 amino acids: CASSLGSGHRPYEQYF. The CDR3 DNA reads TGTGCCAGCAGCTTGGGGAGCGGACACCGCCCTTACGAGCAGTACTTC.

This chain uses TRBV5-1 with TRBJ2-3; weak D call: TRBD1 (6 bases). This CDR3 has 15 amino acids. Looked up from germline, CDR1 is SGHRS and CDR2 is YFSETQ. The V and J ends lost 4 bases and 1 base respectively, with 13 bases between them. This chain's CDR3 is CASSVQGHGTDTQYF. Written as DNA, the CDR3 is TGCGCCAGCAGCGTACAGGGTCACGGCACAGATACGCAGTATTTT.

This chain joins TRBV18 and TRBJ2-5, with TRBD2 as a possible D gene (5 bases). The CDR3 sequence is 16 residues long. Germline loops: CDR1 KGHSH, CDR2 LQKENI. The V end lost 6 bases, the J end lost 3 bases, and 20 bases lay between the germline ends. CDR3 sequence reads: CASSPRTFGGKETQYF. In nucleotides, the CDR3 is TGTGCCAGCTCGCCAAGGACCTTTGGAGGAAAAGAGACCCAGTACTTC.

The rearrangement links TRBV27 to TRBJ1-2, with D tentatively TRBD1 (5 bases). Germline V gene lookup returns CDR1 MNHEY and CDR2 SMNVEV (reference sequence). Trimming removed 6 bases at V and 5 bases at J, with 13 bases between. The CDR3 is made up of 13 amino acids. For the CDR3, the DNA is TGTGCCAGCAGCCCGGGACGGGTATATGGCTACACCTTC. This sequence encodes CASSPGRVYGYTF.